Listed below are T cell receptor beta chains from one sample, sequenced in a study of T cells in Graves' hyperthyroidism and ophthalmopathy. In TCRdb, the multiplex PCR reads were re-called with MiXCR into one record per CDR3 protein. The table lists fewer than 700,000 distinct CDR3 sequences, around 15% of them singletons. Sequenced sample: blood. The receptors were gathered from a woman aged 25 to 39 with Graves' hyperthyroidism. CDR3s include the opening cysteine and the closing phenylalanine or tryptophan. The D gene is left open where the match is weak. Clone size is given for some rows only: seen once, a few or many times, or a class if the clone is expanded.

abundance	v_gene	d_gene	j_gene	CDR3nt	CDR3aa
many	TRBV4-3	-	TRBJ2-7	TGCGCCAGCAGCCAAGATCTAGCGAAAAGCTACGAGCAGTACTTC	CASSQDLAKSYEQYF
many	TRBV27	-	TRBJ2-7	TGTGCCAGCAGTTTATCGGGGTGGGACTACGAGCAGTACTTC	CASSLSGWDYEQYF
few	TRBV30	-	TRBJ2-3	TGTGCCTGGAGTGCAACAGATACGCAGTATTTT	CAWSATDTQYF
-	TRBV5-1	TRBD1	TRBJ2-7	TGCGCCAGCAGCTTAGGGACAGGAGCGTCCGAGCAGTACTTC	CASSLGTGASEQYF
-	TRBV5-1	TRBD2	TRBJ2-5	TGCGCCAGCAGCACGGGACTAGCGGGACGGGAGACCCAGTACTTC	CASSTGLAGRETQYF
many	TRBV27	-	TRBJ2-1	TGTGCCAGCAGCAAGGACCGCTCAGGAAATGAGCAGTTCTTC	CASSKDRSGNEQFF
few	TRBV5-6	TRBD1	TRBJ1-1	TGTGCCAGCAGCCGCGGGACAGGGGCCACTGAAGCTTTCTTT	CASSRGTGATEAFF
many	TRBV6-5	TRBD1	TRBJ2-3	TGTGCCAGCAGGACGACAGGGGGTAGCACAGATACGCAGTATTTT	CASRTTGGSTDTQYF
-	TRBV5-1	TRBD2	TRBJ2-7	TGCGCCAGCAGCGCAACTAGCGGCGCTTACTACGAGCAGTACTTC	CASSATSGAYYEQYF
many	TRBV28	TRBD1	TRBJ1-5	TGTGCCAGCCGCCGGGACAGGGGGCATCAGCCCCAGCATTTT	CASRRDRGHQPQHF
-	TRBV4-3	-	TRBJ1-4	TGCGCCAGCAGCCAAAACCCAACTAATGAAAAACTGTTTTTT	CASSQNPTNEKLFF
-	TRBV24-1	-	TRBJ2-2	TGTGCCACTGTAGCGACAAACACCGGGGAGCTGTTTTTT	CATVATNTGELFF
few	TRBV28	TRBD2	TRBJ2-7	TGTGCCGGCAGTTTGTCTAGCGGGAGTAGCGAGCAGTACTTC	CAGSLSSGSSEQYF
-	TRBV11-2	-	TRBJ2-7	TGTGCCAGCAGTCCAGTGGTGGGAGGAAGGGGCGAGCAGTACTTC	CASSPVVGGRGEQYF
-	TRBV4-3	-	TRBJ2-3	TGCGCCAGCAGCCAAGTGGGGTTCGCGGATACGCAGTATTTT	CASSQVGFADTQYF
many	TRBV5-1	-	TRBJ1-1	TGCGCCAGCAGCTTGGATCAGGGTATGAACACTGAAGCTTTCTTT	CASSLDQGMNTEAFF
many	TRBV18	TRBD1	TRBJ1-1	TGTGCCAGCTCAGAACGACAGGGGGCCCCGAACACTGAAGCTTTCTTT	CASSERQGAPNTEAFF
many	TRBV12-3/TRBV12-4	-	TRBJ2-7	TGTGCCAGCAGCTCCGGGACCAGCTGGTACGAGCAGTACTTC	CASSSGTSWYEQYF
many	TRBV2	-	TRBJ2-3	TGTGCCAGCTCCCCCGGCGGGGTTAGGGCAGATACGCAGTATTTT	CASSPGGVRADTQYF
many	TRBV20-1	-	TRBJ2-1	TGCAGTGCTACACTCTGGGGGAGGGGGGTAGACAATGAGCAGTTCTTC	CSATLWGRGVDNEQFF
few	TRBV30	-	TRBJ1-1	TGTGCCTGGACCTTGAGACTTGGCACTGAAGCTTTCTTT	CAWTLRLGTEAFF
many	TRBV12-3/TRBV12-4	TRBD1	TRBJ1-1	TGTGCCAGCAGCACAGGGGTAGAAGCTTTCTTT	CASSTGVEAFF
-	TRBV7-2	-	TRBJ2-1	TGTGCCAGCAGCTTAGCGTTCCTTGAGCAGTTCTTC	CASSLAFLEQFF
many	TRBV28	-	TRBJ2-1	TGTGCCAGCAGTCACGTAACGGGGGCGCATGGTGAGCAGTTCTTC	CASSHVTGAHGEQFF
-	TRBV12-3/TRBV12-4	-	TRBJ1-6	TGTGCCACTTCGACGGCGAGAAGACTCCTCCACTTT	CATSTARRLLHF
-	TRBV27	TRBD2	TRBJ2-2	TGTGCCAGCAGTTTTTCATCGGGGACTAGCGGATACACCGGGGAGCTGTTTTTT	CASSFSSGTSGYTGELFF
many	TRBV12-3/TRBV12-4	-	TRBJ1-2	TGTGCCTCCCTGGGCGGCCCGACGGGTGGCTACACCTTC	CASLGGPTGGYTF
-	TRBV9	-	TRBJ1-6	TGTGCCAGCAGCGTAACGATTCATGGAAATTCACCCCTCCACTTT	CASSVTIHGNSPLHF
many	TRBV27	TRBD2	TRBJ2-1	TGTGCCAGCACGCCCGGGACTAGCGGGTACAATGAGCAGTTCTTC	CASTPGTSGYNEQFF
few	TRBV28	-	TRBJ1-6	TGTGCCAGCAGTTTATATGAGGTGGGACCGAATAATTCACCCCTCCACTTT	CASSLYEVGPNNSPLHF
few	TRBV19	TRBD2	TRBJ2-1	TGTGCCAGTAGTATCGGTGGGACTAGCTACTACAATGAGCAGTTCTTC	CASSIGGTSYYNEQFF
many	TRBV24-1	-	TRBJ1-1	TGTGCCACCAGAAACAGTCTGATGAACACTGAAGCTTTCTTT	CATRNSLMNTEAFF
-	TRBV5-1	TRBD1	TRBJ2-7	TGCGCCAGCAGCCGGGACAGGGTTCATGAGCAGTACTTC	CASSRDRVHEQYF
many	TRBV11-2	-	TRBJ2-7	TGTGCCAGCAGCCCACACGGTCAGGCCGGCGAGCAGTACTTC	CASSPHGQAGEQYF
-	TRBV12-3/TRBV12-4	TRBD1	TRBJ2-2	TGTGCCAGCAGTCTCTCCCTTGGGACAGGGCTCACCGGGGAGCTGTTTTTT	CASSLSLGTGLTGELFF
many	TRBV11-2	-	TRBJ1-2	TGTGCCAGCAGCTTAGATCCGCACTATGGCTACACCTTC	CASSLDPHYGYTF
few	TRBV19	TRBD2	TRBJ2-5	TGTGCCAGTAGTCCCCGGAGACCATTAAGCGGGAGGGCCCGCGAGACCCAGTACTTC	CASSPRRPLSGRARETQYF
-	TRBV5-4	TRBD1	TRBJ1-4	TGTGCCAGCAGCCGAAGACAGGGAGTTAATGAAAAACTGTTTTTT	CASSRRQGVNEKLFF
few	TRBV11-3	-	TRBJ1-2	TGTGCCATCCAGCAAGAAGCCCAAGAGACAGAGGGAAACACCTTC	CAIQQEAQETEGNTF
few	TRBV6-1	TRBD1	TRBJ1-1	TGTGCCAGCAGTTATGGACAGGGGGCCGACACTGAAGCTTTCTTT	CASSYGQGADTEAFF
-	TRBV7-9	TRBD2	TRBJ2-1	TGTGCCAGCAGCTCACTAGCGGGAGGAATCTACAATGAGCAGTTCTTC	CASSSLAGGIYNEQFF
many	TRBV6-1	-	TRBJ1-2	TGTGCCAGCAGGATAACTGATAACTATGGCTACACCTTC	CASRITDNYGYTF
few	TRBV19	-	TRBJ2-5	TGTGCCAGTAGTATGTGGCGGGGAGAGACCCAGTACTTC	CASSMWRGETQYF
many	TRBV2	TRBD2	TRBJ2-2	TGTGCCAGCCATAGCGGGACCCTCACCGGGGAGCTGTTTTTT	CASHSGTLTGELFF
many	TRBV5-1	-	TRBJ1-4	TGCGCCAGCAGCTTGGGAGTAACTAATGAAAAACTGTTTTTT	CASSLGVTNEKLFF
-	TRBV5-1	-	TRBJ2-3	TGCGCCAGCAGCCTCAGACAGAAGCCCACAGATACGCAGTATTTT	CASSLRQKPTDTQYF
many	TRBV28	-	TRBJ1-1	TGTGCCAGCTGGGGAGCTATGAACACTGAAGCTTTCTTT	CASWGAMNTEAFF
few	TRBV19	TRBD2	TRBJ2-7	TGTGCCAGTAGTACTCCGGGACTAGCCTCCTACGAGCAGTACTTC	CASSTPGLASYEQYF
few	TRBV14	-	TRBJ2-2	TGTGCCAGCAGTTCAAGCGGGTACATTAGCACCGGGGAGCTGTTTTTT	CASSSSGYISTGELFF
many	TRBV27	-	TRBJ2-1	TGTGCCAGCAGTCCCCCTCAGAGCTCCTACAATGAGCAGTTCTTC	CASSPPQSSYNEQFF
-	TRBV19	TRBD2	TRBJ2-3	TGTGCCAGTAGTTGGAGGGCCCCCGGGACTAGCAGAGCAGATACGCAGTATTTT	CASSWRAPGTSRADTQYF
many	TRBV28	-	TRBJ2-7	TGTGCCAGCAGTTTGACCAGACAGGTCGGGGAGCAGTACTTC	CASSLTRQVGEQYF
-	TRBV5-1	TRBD2	TRBJ2-2	TGCGCCAGCAGCATACAGCCGGGACTAGCGGGAGGAGGGACCGGGGAGCTGTTTTTT	CASSIQPGLAGGGTGELFF